These T cell receptor beta chains were read from a single sample in a study of OX40 agonist ivuxolimab in advanced cancers. Data came from immunoSEQ multiplex PCR; TCRdb stores just in-frame clones and leaves some out. This table holds some 77,000 clones, approximately 83% found once. The sample in question was CD4+ or CD8+ T cells sorted from blood, obtained in a trial of the OX40 agonist ivuxolimab. All receptors come from an adult with an advanced solid tumor such as melanoma, head and neck, liver or kidney cancer. Each CDR3 is given with its conserved first and last residue. D genes are given only for firm matches. The listing skips clone size in some rows; elsewhere it reads once, few, many or a size class.

V gene,J gene,D gene,clone size,CDR3 protein,CDR3 DNA
TRBV19,TRBJ1-5,TRBD1,few,CASRDRGYQPQHF,TGTGCCAGTAGGGACAGGGGATACCAGCCCCAGCATTTT
TRBV7-8,TRBJ2-3,TRBD2,.,CASTRRRELADTQYF,TGTGCCAGCACCAGAAGGCGGGAGCTCGCAGATACGCAGTATTTT
TRBV7-9,TRBJ2-3,.,once,CASSQDPGQRADTQYF,TGTGCCAGCAGCCAGGACCCGGGACAGCGGGCCGATACGCAGTATTTT
TRBV4-3,TRBJ2-7,.,.,CASSHEEGPYEQYF,TGCGCCAGCAGCCACGAGGAGGGGCCCTACGAGCAGTACTTC
TRBV6-5,TRBJ1-4,TRBD1,.,CASRKTGTLKEKLFF,TGTGCCAGCAGAAAGACAGGGACTTTAAAGGAAAAACTGTTTTTT
TRBV29-1,TRBJ2-7,TRBD1,.,CSVEETGGVYEQYF,TGCAGCGTTGAAGAAACAGGGGGCGTCTACGAGCAGTACTTC
TRBV7-2,TRBJ1-1,.,once,CASSLEWGGAFF,TGTGCCAGCAGCTTAGAATGGGGTGGAGCTTTCTTT
TRBV5-1,TRBJ2-5,TRBD2,.,CASSSGTSGIPGQETQYF,TGCGCCAGCAGCTCCGGGACTAGCGGGATCCCAGGCCAAGAGACCCAGTACTTC
TRBV4-2,TRBJ1-4,TRBD1,.,CASSQESTGRFSNEKLFF,TGTGCCAGCAGCCAAGAGTCGACAGGGCGGTTCTCTAATGAAAAACTGTTTTTT
TRBV7-9,TRBJ2-5,TRBD2,.,CASSLTSGEETQYF,TGTGCCAGCAGCCTTACTAGCGGAGAAGAGACCCAGTACTTC
TRBV2,TRBJ2-6,.,.,CASRATGDSGANVLTF,TGTGCCAGCAGAGCAACAGGGGACTCAGGGGCCAACGTCCTGACTTTC
TRBV30,TRBJ2-1,.,.,CASGIGAGNEQFF,TGTGCCTCCGGCATCGGGGCTGGGAATGAGCAGTTCTTC
TRBV10-1,TRBJ2-2,TRBD2,.,CASRGSGSRGELFF,TGCGCCAGCAGAGGTAGCGGGTCGCGAGGGGAGCTGTTTTTT
TRBV7-2,TRBJ1-2,.,.,CASSFILVGYTF,TGTGCCAGCAGCTTTATCTTGGTTGGCTACACCTTC
TRBV4-1,TRBJ2-7,TRBD2,.,CASSQENERDPYEQYF,TGCGCCAGCAGCCAAGAAAACGAGCGGGACCCCTACGAGCAGTACTTC
TRBV9,TRBJ1-5,TRBD1,.,CASSLGTGGGNQPQHF,TGTGCCAGCAGCTTGGGGACAGGAGGAGGCAATCAGCCCCAGCATTTT
TRBV7-2,TRBJ1-4,TRBD1,.,CASSLAMTGYGEKLFF,TGTGCCAGCAGCTTAGCTATGACAGGGTATGGTGAAAAACTGTTTTTT
TRBV18,TRBJ1-6,TRBD1,.,CASSPLGTDRDNSPLHF,TGTGCCAGCTCACCTCTCGGTACAGACAGGGATAATTCACCCCTCCACTTT
TRBV15,TRBJ2-3,.,.,CATSRSELSTDTQYF,TGTGCCACCAGCAGATCCGAATTATCCACAGATACGCAGTATTTT
TRBV6-4,TRBJ2-6,TRBD1,.,CASSDSETGTGANVLTF,TGTGCCAGCAGTGACTCTGAGACAGGGACTGGGGCCAACGTCCTGACTTTC
TRBV4-1,TRBJ2-4,TRBD1,.,CASSQWTGQEKNIQYF,TGCGCCAGCAGCCAATGGACAGGACAGGAGAAAAACATTCAGTACTTC
TRBV7-9,TRBJ2-7,TRBD2,.,CASRPRLAGDSSYEQYF,TGTGCCAGCAGACCCCGGCTAGCGGGAGATTCGAGCTACGAGCAGTACTTC
TRBV11-2,TRBJ1-1,TRBD1,.,CASSSPGQNMNTEAFF,TGTGCCAGCAGCTCCCCGGGACAGAACATGAACACTGAAGCTTTCTTT
TRBV5-1,TRBJ1-1,TRBD1,.,CASSFLIGGAGENTEAFF,TGCGCCAGCAGTTTCCTTATAGGGGGCGCCGGGGAGAACACTGAAGCTTTCTTT
TRBV30,TRBJ1-3,TRBD1,.,CAWSLGQGASGNTIYF,TGTGCCTGGAGTCTGGGACAGGGGGCATCTGGAAACACCATATATTTT
TRBV19,TRBJ1-2,.,.,CASSSGGYGYTF,TGTGCCAGTAGTAGTGGTGGGTATGGCTACACCTTC
TRBV27,TRBJ2-7,TRBD1,.,CASSLAGGTTGYEQYF,TGTGCCAGCAGTTTAGCAGGGGGCACTACGGGGTACGAGCAGTACTTC
TRBV7-3,TRBJ2-7,TRBD1,.,CASSLNRDRASSYEQYF,TGTGCCAGCAGCTTAAACCGGGACAGAGCCTCCTCCTACGAGCAGTACTTC
TRBV4-2,TRBJ2-2,.,once,CASSQAEGNTGELFF,TGTGCCAGCAGCCAAGCTGAGGGGAACACCGGGGAGCTGTTTTTT
TRBV2,TRBJ1-5,.,.,CASSRRNQPQHF,TGTGCCAGCAGTAGGAGGAATCAGCCCCAGCATTTT
TRBV2,TRBJ2-1,TRBD2,.,CASSITSGSLNEQFF,TGTGCCAGCAGTATTACTAGCGGGAGTCTGAATGAGCAGTTCTTC
TRBV2,TRBJ1-2,.,.,CASSEGTDYGYTF,TGTGCCAGCAGTGAAGGGACCGATTATGGCTACACCTTC
TRBV7-2,TRBJ1-2,TRBD1,.,CASSLDRGYGYTF,TGTGCCAGCAGCCTCGACAGGGGCTACGGCTACACCTTC
TRBV11-2,TRBJ2-7,.,.,CASSQPGDEQYF,TGTGCCAGCAGCCAACCAGGCGACGAGCAGTACTTC
TRBV7-2,TRBJ1-2,.,.,CASSRTGFNYGYTF,TGTGCCAGCAGCAGAACAGGGTTTAACTATGGCTACACCTTC
TRBV19,TRBJ2-6,.,.,CASDTGRDSGANVLTF,TGTGCCAGTGATACGGGACGTGACTCTGGGGCCAACGTCCTGACTTTC
TRBV5-6,TRBJ2-1,.,.,CASSLPQGEGNEQFF,TGTGCCAGCAGCTTGCCTCAGGGAGAAGGAAATGAGCAGTTCTTC
TRBV28,TRBJ1-2,.,once,CASSYPAASRGYTF,TGTGCCAGCAGTTACCCCGCCGCCTCCCGGGGATACACCTTC
TRBV6-1,TRBJ2-7,.,.,CASSVGQVTAAYEQYF,TGTGCCAGCAGTGTGGGACAAGTAACAGCTGCCTACGAGCAGTACTTC
TRBV18,TRBJ2-1,.,.,CASSPPRVSYNEQFF,TGTGCCAGCTCACCACCGAGGGTCTCCTACAATGAGCAGTTCTTC
TRBV18,TRBJ2-7,.,once,CASSPLGGYEQYF,TGTGCCAGCTCACCCCTTGGGGGCTACGAGCAGTACTTC
TRBV4-2,TRBJ1-1,.,.,CASSLAGSHTEAFF,TGTGCCAGCAGCTTGGCCGGGAGCCACACTGAAGCTTTCTTT
TRBV19,TRBJ2-6,.,.,CASERDGGPAGANVLTF,TGTGCCAGCGAGCGGGACGGGGGGCCCGCCGGGGCCAACGTCCTGACTTTC
TRBV7-8,TRBJ2-7,.,.,CASSLRSGTRALRDEQYF,TGTGCCAGCAGCTTAAGGTCAGGGACGCGGGCCTTGCGGGACGAGCAGTACTTC
TRBV5-1,TRBJ2-7,TRBD1,.,CASGRDRGFYEQYF,TGCGCCAGCGGCCGCGACAGGGGGTTCTACGAGCAGTACTTC